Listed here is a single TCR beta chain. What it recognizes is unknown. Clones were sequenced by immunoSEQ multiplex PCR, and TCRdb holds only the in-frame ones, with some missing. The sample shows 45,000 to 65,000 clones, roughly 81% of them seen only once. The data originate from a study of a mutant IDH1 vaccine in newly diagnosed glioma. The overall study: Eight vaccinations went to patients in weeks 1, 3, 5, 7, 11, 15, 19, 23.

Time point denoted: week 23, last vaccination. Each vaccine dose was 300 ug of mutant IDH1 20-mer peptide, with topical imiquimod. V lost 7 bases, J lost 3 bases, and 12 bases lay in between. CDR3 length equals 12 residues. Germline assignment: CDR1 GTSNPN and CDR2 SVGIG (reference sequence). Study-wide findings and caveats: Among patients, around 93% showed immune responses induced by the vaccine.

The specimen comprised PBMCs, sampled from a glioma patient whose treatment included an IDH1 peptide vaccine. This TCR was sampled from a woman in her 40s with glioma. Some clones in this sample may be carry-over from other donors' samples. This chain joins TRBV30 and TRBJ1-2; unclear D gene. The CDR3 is CAFDPEDYGYTF. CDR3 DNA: TGTGCCTTCGACCCAGAGGACTATGGCTACACCTTC. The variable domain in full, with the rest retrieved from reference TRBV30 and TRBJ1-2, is SQTIHQWPATLVQPVGSPLSLECTVEGTSNPNLYWYRQAAGRGLQLLFYSVGIGQISSEVPQNLSASRPQDRQFILSSKKLLLSDSGFYLCAFDPEDYGYTFGSGTRLTVV.